These 30 T cell receptor beta chains were sequenced from one sample in a study of blood T cell repertoires in COVID-19. TCRdb's copy holds only in-frame clones and misses some; the assay was immunoSEQ multiplex PCR. The table shows around 71,000 clones, with around 85% occurring only once. Sequencing used peripheral blood. These receptors came from an elderly man with acute or convalescent COVID-19.

The chain uses TRBV29-1 and TRBJ2-5; TRBD2 matches 11 bases. This CDR3 contains 16 residues. The germline gives CDR1 SQVTM, CDR2 ANQGSEA. The V gene end was trimmed by 7 bases and the J gene end by 0 bases; junction bases not matched to a gene: 10. The CDR3 loop reads CSAISGRAPHQETQYF. CDR3 nucleotides: TGCAGCGCTATTAGCGGGAGGGCCCCCCACCAAGAGACCCAGTACTTC.

This chain's CDR3 is CASSQSRQVSYEQYF. The CDR3 coding sequence is TGTGCCAGCAGCCAATCAAGGCAGGTCTCCTACGAGCAGTACTTC. The chain carries TRBV16 and TRBJ2-7; no clear D. CDR3 size: 15 residues. Looked up from germline, CDR1 is KGHSY and CDR2 is FQNENV. V was cut by 0 bases and J by 0 bases, with 9 bases left in between.

A single count supports this clone. The V and J genes are TRBV7-2 and TRBJ2-7; possible D gene TRBD2, 6 bases. The CDR3 sequence is 14 residues long. Germline lookup yields CDR1 SGHTA and CDR2 FQGNSA. Trimming removed 4 bases from V and 4 bases from J, with 14 bases in between. The CDR3 DNA reads TGTGCCAGCAGCTCCGGACTATTCAATTACGAGCAGTACTTC. Translated: CASSSGLFNYEQYF.

V and J are TRBV7-9 and TRBJ2-2; 8 bases fit TRBD2. The trim removed 3 bases at V and 2 bases at J, leaving 8 bases unmatched. Germline CDR1 and CDR2: SEHNR and FQNEAQ (reference sequence). The CDR3 runs 17 residues. CDR3 amino acids: CASSFPPGGANTGELFF. The CDR3 DNA follows: TGTGCCAGCAGCTTTCCACCCGGGGGGGCTAACACCGGGGAGCTGTTTTTT. The full variable domain, rest sourced from reference TRBV7-9 and TRBJ2-2, is DTGVSQNPRHKITKRGQNVTFRCDPISEHNRLYWYRQTLGQGPEFLTYFQNEAQLEKSRLLSDRFSAERPKGSFSTLEIQRTEQGDSAMYLCASSFPPGGANTGELFFGEGSRLTVL.

The chain links TRBV7-3 to TRBJ1-3; possibly TRBD1 for D (5 bases). The germline V gene encodes CDR1 SGHTA and CDR2 FQGTGA. CDR3 length: 16 amino acids. The V end lost 5 bases, the J end lost 1 base, and 15 bases lay between the germline ends. DNA of the CDR3: TGTGCCAGCAGCCTAAGTCCGGGGGGATCTGGAAACACCATATATTTT. This encodes CASSLSPGGSGNTIYF.

DNA for the CDR3: TGTGCCAGCAGCTCGAGAAGAGAACTCAATGAGCAGTTCTTC. Encoded protein: CASSSRRELNEQFF. The chain has TRBV7-2 and TRBJ2-1, with D unresolved. Germline lookup yields CDR1 SGHTA and CDR2 FQGNSA. CDR3 length: 14 residues. The ends were cut back, 4 bases at V and 6 bases at J, with 13 bases in the middle.

This clone was detected only a few times. The chain has TRBV6-5 and TRBJ1-4; the D is unclear. Trimming cost V 7 bases and J 0 bases, with 9 bases left between them. In germline, CDR1 is MNHEY, CDR2 SVGAGI. CDR3 length equals 14 residues. DNA of the CDR3: TGTGCCAGCATGCGGGCCGCAACTAATGAAAAACTGTTTTTT. Translated, it gives CASMRAATNEKLFF.

The V call is TRBV9, the J call TRBJ2-5; 8 nucleotides agree with TRBD1. Germline lookup yields CDR1 SGDLS and CDR2 YYNGEE. With V trimmed by 4 bases and J by 6 bases, 11 bases remained unmatched. The CDR3 runs to 15 residues. The CDR3 protein is CASSTSDRVGQTQYF. The CDR3 coding sequence is TGTGCCAGCAGCACCTCGGACAGGGTCGGTCAGACCCAGTACTTC.

The chain employs TRBV19 and TRBJ2-1, with D perhaps TRBD1 (5 bases). The CDR3 loop spans 15 amino acids. Germline V gene data show CDR1 as LNHDA and CDR2 as SQIVND (reference sequence). The V end was cut by 5 bases, the J end by 5 bases, with 16 bases between. The CDR3 coding sequence is TGTGCCAGTAGTGCCCCAGGGTTCCCAAACAATGAGCAGTTCTTC. It is translated as CASSAPGFPNNEQFF. The whole variable domain, remainder taken from reference TRBV19 and TRBJ2-1, is DGGITQSPKYLFRKEGQNVTLSCEQNLNHDAMYWYRQDPGQGLRLIYYSQIVNDFQKGDIAEGYSVSREKKESFPLTVTSAQKNPTAFYLCASSAPGFPNNEQFFGPGTRLTVL.

V gene TRBV4-2 combines with J gene TRBJ2-2, with D maybe TRBD2 (5 bases). CDR1 LGHNA and CDR2 YNFKEQ come from the germline V gene. Between the trimmed V and J ends, which lost 0 bases and 11 bases, there was a span of 13 bases. The CDR3 length is 14 residues. The chain's CDR3 is CASSQDVNGLELFF. The CDR3 DNA is TGTGCCAGCAGCCAAGATGTCAACGGACTTGAGCTGTTTTTT.

This chain uses TRBV27 with TRBJ2-1, with 9 positions matching TRBD1. V lost 5 bases and J lost 7; bases outside the gene matches: 6. The V gene's germline CDR1 is MNHEY and CDR2 SMNVEV (reference sequence). This CDR3 has 14 residues. In DNA form, the CDR3 reads TGTGCCAGCAGTAGGGACAGGGTGGCAAATGAGCAGTTCTTC. Protein sequence: CASSRDRVANEQFF.

This rearrangement joins TRBV12-5 to TRBJ2-2, with 9 positions matching TRBD1. The trim removed 7 bases at V and 7 bases at J, leaving 10 bases unmatched. CDR3 length equals 15 residues. The germline V gene encodes CDR1 LGHNT and CDR2 FRNRAP. This chain's CDR3 is CASATDRGPIGELFF. DNA of the CDR3: TGTGCTAGTGCCACGGACAGGGGCCCCATCGGGGAGCTGTTTTTT.

This clone was counted only a few times. The chain recombines TRBV7-9 with TRBJ2-2; tentative D call: TRBD1 (6 bases). CDR3 size: 15 residues. CDR1 SEHNR and CDR2 FQNEAQ come from the germline V gene (reference sequence). Between the trimmed V and J ends, which lost 10 bases and 0 bases, there was a span of 15 bases. The CDR3 reads CATPTGLTNTGELFF. The CDR3 coding sequence is TGTGCCACCCCTACAGGGTTAACGAACACCGGGGAGCTGTTTTTT.

The chain employs TRBV6-5 and TRBJ2-2; the match to TRBD1 covers 8 bases. Germline trimming cut 2 bases from V and 4 bases from J; bases unmatched to any gene: 6. The length of the CDR3 is 16 residues. Germline V gene lookup returns CDR1 MNHEY and CDR2 SVGAGI. The CDR3 loop reads CASSYLGTGSTGELFF. The CDR3, as DNA: TGTGCCAGCAGTTACCTGGGGACAGGTTCCACCGGGGAGCTGTTTTTT.

CDR3 residues: CASSISRRQPQHF. The CDR3 coding sequence is TGTGCCAGTAGTATATCTCGGCGGCAGCCCCAGCATTTT. The V and J genes are TRBV19 and TRBJ1-5; D call uncertain. V lost 2 bases and J 7 bases, leaving 9 bases between the germline ends. The CDR3 covers 13 residues. CDR1 LNHDA and CDR2 SQIVND come from the germline V gene (reference sequence).

The chain links TRBV19 to TRBJ1-5; 10 positions match TRBD1. V trimming: 6 bases; J trimming: 6 bases; junction bases outside the gene matches: 11. This CDR3 has 16 residues. Per the germline V gene, CDR1 is LNHDA and CDR2 is SQIVND (reference sequence). The CDR3 DNA sequence: TGTGCCAGTAGGGCGAGGGGACAGGGGAGTACTCAGCCCCAGCATTTT. Encoded protein: CASRARGQGSTQPQHF. Complete variable domain (other parts from reference TRBV19 and TRBJ1-5): DGGITQSPKYLFRKEGQNVTLSCEQNLNHDAMYWYRQDPGQGLRLIYYSQIVNDFQKGDIAEGYSVSREKKESFPLTVTSAQKNPTAFYLCASRARGQGSTQPQHFGDGTRLSIL.

The chain is built from TRBV3-1 (or the pseudogene TRBV3-2) and TRBJ2-2; possible D gene TRBD2, 5 bases. The CDR3 runs 16 residues. Trimming cost V 2 bases and J 7 bases, with 17 bases left between them. Germline V gives CDR1 LGHDT, CDR2 YNNKEL (reference sequence). CDR3 nucleotides: TGTGCCAGCAGCCAATCAAGTGCTGGAGGAGGCGGGGAGCTGTTTTTT. This codes for CASSQSSAGGGGELFF.

The chain recombines TRBV14 with TRBJ1-1; TRBD1 matches at 7 bases. Germline values: CDR1 SGHDN, CDR2 FVKESK. The CDR3 runs 15 residues. The J segment lost 4 bases and the V segment lost 0 bases, leaving 5 bases of the junction unmatched. CDR3 nucleotide sequence: TGTGCCAGCAGCCAAGAGGACAGGTGGTTCACTGAAGCTTTCTTT. Its translation: CASSQEDRWFTEAFF.

The sample holds one count of this clone. The gene calls are TRBV5-1 and TRBJ2-2; D is unclear. CDR1 is SGHRS and CDR2 is YFSETQ in the germline V gene. The CDR3 is made up of 15 amino acids. The V and J ends lost 0 bases and 1 base respectively, with 7 bases between them. The CDR3 reads CASSLETENTGELFF. CDR3 DNA: TGCGCCAGCAGCTTGGAAACAGAGAACACCGGGGAGCTGTTTTTT.

This chain links TRBV27 with TRBJ2-5; TRBD2 might be the D (6 bases). Trimming removed 2 bases at V and 5 bases at J, with 18 bases between. Germline assignment: CDR1 MNHEY and CDR2 SMNVEV (reference sequence). The CDR3 is 16 residues long. CDR3 protein: CASSLKPSRRVETQYF. CDR3 coding DNA: TGTGCCAGCAGTTTAAAACCTAGCCGGAGGGTGGAGACCCAGTACTTC.

This sequence joins TRBV6-1 and TRBJ1-2, with D hard to call. V lost 0 bases to trimming and J lost 4 bases, with 9 bases between them. The V gene's germline CDR1 is MNHNS and CDR2 SASEGT. This CDR3 is built from 14 residues. The CDR3 loop reads CASSEAPNVYGYTF. DNA of the CDR3: TGTGCCAGCAGTGAAGCCCCTAATGTCTATGGCTACACCTTC.

V gene TRBV24-1 combines with J gene TRBJ1-4; maybe TRBD1 (5 bases). V was pared by 7 bases and J by 7 bases, with 21 bases between. Germline V gene sequence: CDR1 KGHDR, CDR2 SFDVKD. This CDR3 is 16 amino acids long. For the CDR3, the DNA is TGTGCCACCAGCGAAGGGCGGGGCCTACGCGGTGAAAAACTGTTTTTT. It codes for CATSEGRGLRGEKLFF.

V gene TRBV2 combines with J gene TRBJ2-7; maybe TRBD1 (5 bases). The CDR3 loop spans 14 amino acids. Germline V CDR1 and CDR2: SNHLY, FYNNEI. V dropped 7 bases and J dropped 6 bases, with 19 bases sitting between them. CDR3 nucleotide sequence: TGTGCCAGCACGTGGAGCAGGGAAGTGGGCGAGCAGTACTTC. This sequence encodes CASTWSREVGEQYF. Full variable domain (missing parts from reference TRBV2 and TRBJ2-7): EPEVTQTPSHQVTQMGQEVILRCVPISNHLYFYWYRQILGQKVEFLVSFYNNEISEKSEIFDDQFSVERPDGSNFTLKIRSTKLEDSAMYFCASTWSREVGEQYFGPGTRLTVT.

V is TRBV5-1 and J is TRBJ2-7; 10 bases are shared with TRBD1. Germline CDR1 SGHRS, CDR2 YFSETQ. CDR3 size: 15 residues. V was pared by 0 bases and J by 2 bases, with 2 bases of the junction left unmatched. The CDR3 protein is CASSLAGTGAYEQYF. DNA for the CDR3: TGCGCCAGCAGCTTGGCTGGGACAGGGGCCTACGAGCAGTACTTC.

This chain links TRBV2 with TRBJ2-5; 7 positions match TRBD2. In germline, CDR1 is SNHLY, CDR2 FYNNEI. The CDR3 loop spans 13 amino acids. With 6 bases clipped from V and 5 bases from J, the junction kept 6 bases outside the gene matches. The CDR3 DNA reads TGTGCCAGCAGGGGGGGGGTCCAGGAGACCCAGTACTTC. Protein sequence: CASRGGVQETQYF.

This clone was counted a single time. CDR3 coding DNA: TGTGCCAGCAGTGAAGCATTAACCTCAGGGCCCCAGCATTTT. Residues: CASSEALTSGPQHF. The chain links TRBV6-1 to TRBJ1-5, with D hard to call. The CDR3 is 14 amino acids. V was pared by 0 bases and J by 9 bases, with 12 bases between. Per germline, CDR1 MNHNS and CDR2 SASEGT.

The CDR3 DNA follows: TGTGCCAGCAGAACTCTAGATCCCGGGTACGAGCAGTACTTC. It encodes CASRTLDPGYEQYF. This chain joins TRBV7-8 and TRBJ2-7; D not resolved. V dropped 6 bases and J dropped 4 bases, with 16 bases sitting between them. The CDR3 contains 14 residues. Germline V gene lookup returns CDR1 SGHVS and CDR2 FQNEAQ.

The chain links TRBV9 to TRBJ2-1; 11 nucleotides align to TRBD2. V lost 2 bases and J lost 3; bases outside the gene matches: 4. Germline CDR1 is SGDLS and CDR2 is YYNGEE. The CDR3 has 16 residues. CDR3 sequence (DNA): TGTGCCAGCAGCGTTCCGGGACTAGCGGACTACAATGAGCAGTTCTTC. It is translated as CASSVPGLADYNEQFF. The complete variable domain, with remaining parts taken from reference TRBV9 and TRBJ2-1, reads DSGVTQTPKHLITATGQRVTLRCSPRSGDLSVYWYQQSLDQGLQFLIQYYNGEERAKGNILERFSAQQFPDLHSELNLSSLELGDSALYFCASSVPGLADYNEQFFGPGTRLTVL.

The chain is built from TRBV27 and TRBJ2-7; TRBD2 is a possible D gene (5 bases). Germline values: CDR1 MNHEY, CDR2 SMNVEV (reference sequence). CDR3 size: 15 residues. V shed 7 bases and J shed 2 bases, with 18 bases lying between them. In DNA, the CDR3 is TGTGCCAGCACCCGCCCGGGAAAAGGGCCCTACGAGCAGTACTTC. Residues: CASTRPGKGPYEQYF.

The rearrangement joins TRBV5-1 to TRBJ1-1, with 10 bases aligning to TRBD1. In germline, CDR1 is SGHRS, CDR2 YFSETQ. Losses at the gene ends were 1 base for V and 1 base for J; bases not matched to a gene: 4. This CDR3 region has 16 residues. Written as DNA, the CDR3 is TGCGCCAGCAGCTTGAGGGGACAGGGGAAGAACACTGAAGCTTTCTTT. Residues: CASSLRGQGKNTEAFF.